This T cell receptor beta chain was captured by sequencing in a study of T cell responses to AZD1222 COVID-19 vaccine. Whole-study context: Pooling was applied to second doses at about 4 or about 12 weeks. Broader study findings: Reports indicate that nearly half of spike-specific TCRs are directed at unmutated variant regions. Only five or six individuals given AZD1222 were seropositive at baseline. Clonal diversity was possibly underestimated, and the donors were mostly white British, with more females.

The CDR3 runs to 15 residues. Germline CDR1 and CDR2: LNHDA and SQIVND (reference sequence). V shed 7 bases and J shed 3 bases, with 18 bases lying between them. Notes on this clone: The antigen remains undetermined.

Assay used: immunoSEQ multiplex PCR; TCRdb lists only in-frame clones, some missing. The sample includes some 83,000 clones, 75% to 90% of them seen just once. This chain links TRBV19 with TRBJ1-2, with TRBD1 as a possible D gene (5 bases). This clonotype was sampled from an adult in good health. Sequenced here: peripheral blood, sampled on day 0 of AZD1222 vaccination. In DNA form, the CDR3 reads TGTGCCAGTACCCCCTCCCGCGGGGGGGACTATGGCTACACCTTC. Translation: CASTPSRGGDYGYTF.